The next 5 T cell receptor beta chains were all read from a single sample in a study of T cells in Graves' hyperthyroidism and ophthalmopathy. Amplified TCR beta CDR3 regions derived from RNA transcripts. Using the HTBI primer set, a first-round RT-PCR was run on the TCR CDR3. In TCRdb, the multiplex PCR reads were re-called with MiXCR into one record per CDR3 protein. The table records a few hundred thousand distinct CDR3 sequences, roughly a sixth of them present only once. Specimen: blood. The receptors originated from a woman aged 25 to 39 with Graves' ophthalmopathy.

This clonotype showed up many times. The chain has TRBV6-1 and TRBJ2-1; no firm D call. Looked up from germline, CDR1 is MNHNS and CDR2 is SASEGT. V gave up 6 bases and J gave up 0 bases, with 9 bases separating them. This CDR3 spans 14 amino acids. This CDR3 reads CASSASSSYNEQFF. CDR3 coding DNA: TGTGCCAGCAGCGCCAGTAGCTCCTACAATGAGCAGTTCTTC.

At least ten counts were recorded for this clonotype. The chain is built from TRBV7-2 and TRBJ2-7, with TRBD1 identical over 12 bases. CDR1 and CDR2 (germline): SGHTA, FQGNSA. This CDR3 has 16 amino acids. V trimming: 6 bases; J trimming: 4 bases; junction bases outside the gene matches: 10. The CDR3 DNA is TGTGCCAGCAGTTATACCGGGACAGGGGGCTCTTACGAGCAGTACTTC. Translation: CASSYTGTGGSYEQYF. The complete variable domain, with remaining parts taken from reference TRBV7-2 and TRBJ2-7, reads GAGVSQSPSNKVTEKGKDVELRCDPISGHTALYWYRQSLGQGLEFLIYFQGNSAPDKSGLPSDRFSAERTGGSVSTLTIQRTQQEDSAVYLCASSYTGTGGSYEQYFGPGTRLTVT.

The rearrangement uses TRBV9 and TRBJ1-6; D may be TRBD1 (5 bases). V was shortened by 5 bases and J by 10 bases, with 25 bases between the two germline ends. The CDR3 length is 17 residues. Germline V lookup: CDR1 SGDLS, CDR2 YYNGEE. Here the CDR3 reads CASSSSRDADMDSPLHF. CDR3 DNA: TGTGCCAGCAGTTCATCCAGGGACGCAGATATGGACTCACCCCTCCACTTT.

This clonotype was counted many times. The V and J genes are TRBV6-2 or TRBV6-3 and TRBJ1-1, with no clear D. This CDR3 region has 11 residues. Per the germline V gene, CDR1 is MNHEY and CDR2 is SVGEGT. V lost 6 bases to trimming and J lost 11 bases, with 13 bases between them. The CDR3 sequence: CASRGWRSAFF. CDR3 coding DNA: TGTGCCAGCAGGGGATGGCGAAGCGCTTTCTTT.

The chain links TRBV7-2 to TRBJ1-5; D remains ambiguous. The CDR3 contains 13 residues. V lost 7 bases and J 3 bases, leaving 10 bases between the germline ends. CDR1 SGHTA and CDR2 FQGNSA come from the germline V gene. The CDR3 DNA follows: TGTGCCAGCACGGAAAACTTCAATCAGCCCCAGCATTTT. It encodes CASTENFNQPQHF.